This TCR beta chain was profiled in a study of cytomegalovirus exposure and HLA in healthy donors (dated by TCRdb to 2016 to 2017). Concerning the study at large: The 550 to 750 repertoires of the first cohort and the 95 to 150 validation repertoires were produced on the same platform, according to a later analysis. The study combined high-throughput TCR immunosequencing, statistical association of individual TCRs with disease status, and machine learning to predict cytomegalovirus infection status. The study aimed to test whether signatures of past pathogen exposure could be identified by cataloging public T cell receptors. A separate validation cohort of 100 to 150 different subjects was used in addition to the roughly 700-subject first cohort. What the research found in general, with its limitations: A total of 150 to 200 TCR beta chains were listed by the study as associated with cytomegalovirus. In both the original and validation cohorts, the classifier was reported to diagnose cytomegalovirus status with high specificity and sensitivity. Of the cluster scores, approximately 95% were above 0 in a later analysis, which found that TCRs clustered in the first cohort also tended to co-occur in the approximately 110 validation repertoires. The authors suggested that the approach could potentially be generalized to other disease states and immunological phenotypes. A later analysis had no HLA typing for the validation cohort, so co-occurrence there was scored across all 120 repertoires. Most TCR sequences were seen in very few donors, while some public TCRs were found in many individuals. Three of the identified cytomegalovirus-associated TCR beta chains were confirmed in vitro to be specific for cytomegalovirus antigens.

Libraries were prepared through the immunoSEQ multiplex PCR assay. The authors processed their data as follows. To diagnose cytomegalovirus status from the catalog of TCR beta chain sequences, a statistical classification framework was built. TCRdb holds this immuneACCESS table with in-frame rearrangements only. Some clones are missing; in checked studies, unresolved V genes explain under half, and the rest has no known cause. Clone size and the V and J calls come from that table; the DNA yielded D and trimming. In all, the sample holds 90,000 to 100,000 clones, and 87% of those were seen once. The top ten clones comprise around 6.3% of the sample. The germline V gene specifies MDHEN as CDR1 and SYDVKM as CDR2. From cysteine to phenylalanine, the CDR3 is 14 amino acids long. Only CDR3 DNA remains: 42 bases, in frame from the first base. A distance of 10 bases separates the germline ends of V and J, which lose 5 bases and 0 bases respectively.

The donors belonged to the validation cohort of about 110 subjects, which was separate from the roughly 670-subject first cohort. Concerning this clone itself: Its antigen remains undetermined. There are no base qualities to consult, and no much larger clone falls within one base.

The source of this sequence is a man aged 18 to 29 in good health and CMV-seropositive. The V and J genes are TRBV28 and TRBJ1-1; no confident D gene assignment can be made. The specimen was PBMCs. The nucleotide sequence reads as follows: TGTGCCAGCAGTCCACCCCAGGTGAACACTGAAGCTTTCTTT. This is translated as CASSPPQVNTEAFF. The CDR3 plus the reference TRBV28 and TRBJ1-1 genes for the other parts give the full variable domain: DVKVTQSSRYLVKRTGEKVFLECVQDMDHENMFWYRQDPGLGLRLIYFSYDVKMKEKGDIPEGYSVSREKKERFSLILESASTNQTSMYLCASSPPQVNTEAFFGQGTRLTVV.